The clone carrying this TCR beta chain turned up a few times. No fewer than 5 micrograms of total RNA were isolated from every sample. This record comes from a study of blood T cells in healthy people across ages. After removal of 5 bases from V and 4 bases from J, the junction contained 8 bases not matched to a gene. The CDR3 extends over 14 amino acids. In germline, CDR1 is SQVTM, CDR2 ANQGSEA. Primers used in a second PCR of roughly 7 to 12 cycles were a sample-barcoded 5' primer and a J-beta primer mix. Each cDNA molecule received a tag from a template-switch adaptor that had 12 random nucleotides. Samples each returned at least 2.5 million CDR3-containing paired-end reads. TCRdb recomputed calls from the 5' RACE reads with MiXCR, one row per CDR3 protein. Counted here are roughly 730,000 distinct CDR3 sequences, about 61% occurring once; the ten biggest clones make up about a quarter.

The chain couples TRBV29-1 to TRBJ2-3; 8 positions match TRBD1. The sequencing sample was made of blood. This TCR derives from a man in his forties in good health. CDR3 residues: CSVPLDRDPDTQYF. CDR3 bases: TGCAGCGTTCCATTGGACAGGGACCCAGATACGCAGTATTTT.